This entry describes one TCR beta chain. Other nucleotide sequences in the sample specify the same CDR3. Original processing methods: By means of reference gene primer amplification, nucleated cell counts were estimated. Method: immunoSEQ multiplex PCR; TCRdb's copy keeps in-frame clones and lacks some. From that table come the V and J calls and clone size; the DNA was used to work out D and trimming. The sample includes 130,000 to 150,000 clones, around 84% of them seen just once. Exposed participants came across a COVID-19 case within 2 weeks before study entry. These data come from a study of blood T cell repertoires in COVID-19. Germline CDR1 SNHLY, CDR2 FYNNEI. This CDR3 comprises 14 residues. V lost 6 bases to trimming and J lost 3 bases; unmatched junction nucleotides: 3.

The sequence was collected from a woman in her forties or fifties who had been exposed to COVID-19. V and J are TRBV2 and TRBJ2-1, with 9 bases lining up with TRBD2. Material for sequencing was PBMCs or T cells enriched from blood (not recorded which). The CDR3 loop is CASRTSGNYNEQFF. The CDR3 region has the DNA TGTGCCAGCAGGACTAGCGGAAACTACAATGAGCAGTTCTTC.